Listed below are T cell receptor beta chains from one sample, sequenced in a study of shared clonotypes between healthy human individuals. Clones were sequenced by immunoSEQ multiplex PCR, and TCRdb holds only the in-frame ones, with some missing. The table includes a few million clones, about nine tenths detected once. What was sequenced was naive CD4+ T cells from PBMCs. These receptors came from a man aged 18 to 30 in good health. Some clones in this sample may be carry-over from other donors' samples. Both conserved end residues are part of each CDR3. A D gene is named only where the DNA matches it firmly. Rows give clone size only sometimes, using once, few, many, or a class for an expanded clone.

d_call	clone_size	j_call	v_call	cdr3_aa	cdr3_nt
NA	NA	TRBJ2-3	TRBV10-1	CATIGGSPHTDTQYF	TGCGCCACGATAGGGGGTAGCCCTCACACAGATACGCAGTATTTT
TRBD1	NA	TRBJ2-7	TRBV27	CASSPRDRPLHEQYF	TGTGCCAGCAGTCCCCGGGACAGACCTCTCCACGAGCAGTACTTC
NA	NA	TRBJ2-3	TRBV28	CASSLNLGSTDTQYF	TGTGCCAGCAGCCTAAATTTAGGGAGCACAGATACGCAGTATTTT
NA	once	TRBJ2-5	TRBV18	CASSRAEVPETQYF	TGTGCCAGCTCACGCGCGGAAGTTCCGGAGACCCAGTACTTC
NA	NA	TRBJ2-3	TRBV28	CASSPDRGSGTDTQYF	TGTGCCAGCAGTCCCGATCGGGGGAGTGGGACAGATACGCAGTATTTT
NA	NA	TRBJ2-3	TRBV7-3	CASSPGTLVFHADTQYF	TGTGCCAGCAGCCCTGGGACTCTCGTGTTTCATGCAGATACGCAGTATTTT
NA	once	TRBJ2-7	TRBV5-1	CASSLDRNYEQYF	TGCGCCAGCAGCTTGGACAGGAACTACGAGCAGTACTTC
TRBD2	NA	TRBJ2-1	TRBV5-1	CASSWGTSGNNEQFF	TGCGCCAGCAGCTGGGGGACTAGCGGGAACAATGAGCAGTTCTTC
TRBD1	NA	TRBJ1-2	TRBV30	CAWTLQGQAQGYTF	TGTGCCTGGACCCTACAGGGACAGGCCCAGGGCTACACCTTC
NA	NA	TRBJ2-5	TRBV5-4	CASSPGGGQQKETQYF	TGTGCCAGCAGTCCCGGTGGGGGGCAACAGAAAGAGACCCAGTACTTC
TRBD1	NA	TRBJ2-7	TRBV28	CASSPTRDRPYEQYF	TGTGCCAGCAGTCCCACTCGGGACAGGCCCTACGAGCAGTACTTC
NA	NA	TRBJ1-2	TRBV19	CASSIDRVAGYGYTF	TGTGCCAGTAGTATAGATCGAGTGGCTGGCTATGGCTACACCTTC
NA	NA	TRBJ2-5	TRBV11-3	CASSLVGDTKTQYF	TGTGCCAGCAGCTTAGTAGGGGACACGAAGACCCAGTACTTC
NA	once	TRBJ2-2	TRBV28	CASRIQTVNTGELFF	TGTGCCAGCCGCATTCAGACGGTGAACACCGGGGAGCTGTTTTTT
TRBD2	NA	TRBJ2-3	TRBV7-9	CASSPNSGRALDTQYF	TGTGCCAGCAGCCCGAATAGCGGGAGGGCCCTAGATACGCAGTATTTT
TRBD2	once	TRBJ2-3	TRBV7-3	CASSLRGSGTDTQYF	TGTGCCAGCAGCTTACGCGGGAGCGGCACAGATACGCAGTATTTT
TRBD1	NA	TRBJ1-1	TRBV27	CASSRQGWTEAFF	TGTGCCAGCAGCCGACAGGGATGGACTGAAGCTTTCTTT